What follows are 17 T cell receptor beta chains derived from one specimen sequenced in a study of CD8 T cells in ankylosing spondylitis. Study-wide results and limits: A TCR beta motif of seven or eight highly homologous variants appeared characteristic of ankylosing spondylitis blood.

TCRdb re-analysed the 5' RACE reads in MiXCR, keeping a single row per CDR3 protein. The sample contains around 91,000 distinct CDR3 sequences, around 8.5% of which appear only once. The antigens these receptors bind are not known. The sample was blood, either unsorted or a sorted T cell fraction (not recorded which). These receptors were taken from a male donor with ankylosing spondylitis.

This clonotype was recorded at least ten times. The chain has TRBV29-1 and TRBJ1-4, with unresolved D. This CDR3 is built from 12 residues. V was cut by 0 bases and J by 14 bases, with 13 bases left in between. CDR1 SQVTM and CDR2 ANQGSEA come from the germline V gene. The CDR3, as DNA: TGCAGCGTTGAAGAAAGTTTTGGCAGCCTGTTTTTT. Protein product: CSVEESFGSLFF.

Concerning this clonotype itself: Because it lacks the conserved phenylalanine or tryptophan at the end, this CDR3 is likely a read error. The rearrangement joins TRBV11-2 to TRBJ1-1; possible D gene TRBD1, 6 bases. Germline V CDR1 and CDR2: SGHAT, FQNNGV. This CDR3 has 18 residues. V dropped 3 bases and J dropped 5 bases, with 25 bases sitting between them. CDR3 in amino acids: CASSLDGGWSQGRTEAFL. The CDR3 DNA sequence: TGTGCCAGCAGCTTGGATGGGGGGTGGAGTCAGGGGCGAACTGAAGCTTTCCTT.

The chain combines TRBV7-6 with TRBJ1-1; 7 bases are a match to TRBD1. Germline CDR1 reads SGHVS; CDR2 reads FNYEAQ. The CDR3 runs 12 residues. J was trimmed by 6 bases and V by 5 bases; bases with no gene match: 3. CDR3 sequence reads: CASSRRGAEAFF. The DNA for the CDR3 is TGTGCCAGCAGCCGCAGGGGGGCTGAAGCTTTCTTT.

The chain links TRBV6-1 to TRBJ2-1; D unresolved. Trimming pared 7 bases from V and 0 bases from J, leaving 10 bases between. CDR1 is MNHNS, CDR2 SASEGT, per germline. The CDR3 is made up of 14 amino acids. CDR3 sequence (DNA): TGTGCCAGCACCCACCTTAGCTCCTACAATGAGCAGTTCTTC. As protein: CASTHLSSYNEQFF.

This clonotype was seen a few times. Here the CDR3 DNA reads TGTGCCAGTAGGCAAAGGACTAGCGGGTCCACGGCCGAGCAGTACTTC. Protein: CASRQRTSGSTAEQYF. The chain joins TRBV19 to TRBJ2-7; 11 nucleotides align to TRBD2. From germline, CDR1 is LNHDA and CDR2 SQIVND (reference sequence). The CDR3 extends over 16 amino acids. With V trimmed by 6 bases and J by 6 bases, 13 bases remained unmatched.

Details on this clonotype: The DNA is omitted, as the CDR3 cannot be located on it reliably, and the CDR3 follows TCRdb's listing. V gene TRBV28 combines with J gene TRBJ2-2; the D call in the table, TRBD2, was not verified against the DNA. With termini counted, the CDR3 has 15 amino acids. CDR1 is MDHEN, CDR2 SYDVKM, per germline. CDR3: CASVRTSASGELFFF.

The CDR3 bases are TGTGCCACCAGTGATTACAGGGACGGGCAAGAGACCCAGTACTTC. This codes for CATSDYRDGQETQYF. J is TRBJ2-5 and V is TRBV24-1, with D perhaps matching TRBD1 (6 bases). The CDR3 has 15 residues. Germline V lookup: CDR1 KGHDR, CDR2 SFDVKD. Trimming pared 2 bases from V and 2 bases from J, leaving 11 bases between.

This clonotype was counted at least ten times. The chain has TRBV11-1 and TRBJ2-1, with 11 positions matching TRBD2. The trim removed 0 bases at V and 6 bases at J, leaving 10 bases unmatched. There are 18 residues in the CDR3. Germline-derived CDR1 and CDR2 are SGHAT and FQDESV (reference sequence). The DNA of the CDR3 is TGTGCCAGCAGCTTAGCGCTGACTAGCGGGATCCTTATCAATGAGCAGTTCTTC. It codes for CASSLALTSGILINEQFF.

This clonotype came up many times. The chain carries TRBV27 and TRBJ2-1, with D hard to call. The CDR3 length is 13 residues. Germline CDR1 MNHEY, CDR2 SMNVEV (reference sequence). Trimming left V 2 bases short and J 8 bases short, with 10 bases between. This CDR3 is CASSLLSEHEQFF. CDR3 nucleotides: TGTGCCAGCAGTTTACTATCTGAGCATGAGCAGTTCTTC.

V gene TRBV30 combines with J gene TRBJ2-3, with D perhaps TRBD2 (6 bases). This CDR3 is 12 amino acids long. Germline-derived CDR1 and CDR2 are GTSNPN and SVGIG (reference sequence). Trimming left V 2 bases short and J 5 bases short, with 8 bases between. CDR3 protein: CAWSFGGDTQYF. As DNA, the CDR3 is TGTGCCTGGAGTTTCGGGGGAGATACGCAGTATTTT.

This clonotype has ten or more counts. The chain combines TRBV7-9 with TRBJ2-1, with D possibly TRBD2 on 6 matching bases. CDR3 length equals 16 residues. Germline CDR1 reads SEHNR; CDR2 reads FQNEAQ (reference sequence). The V end was cut by 7 bases, the J end by 3 bases, with 19 bases between. CDR3 DNA: TGTGCCAGCACCCCCGTCTCGGGACTCCACTACAATGAGCAGTTCTTC. Protein: CASTPVSGLHYNEQFF.

This chain uses TRBV13 with TRBJ2-1, with no clear D. This CDR3 region has 15 residues. Germline assignment: CDR1 PRHDT and CDR2 FYEKMQ (reference sequence). V lost 5 bases, J lost 2 bases, and 13 bases lay in between. CDR3 coding DNA: TGTGCCAGCAGCCCACTGGATGGAGCCTACAATGAGCAGTTCTTC. This gives the protein CASSPLDGAYNEQFF.

This clonotype was observed a few times. This chain connects TRBV7-9 to TRBJ2-1; D not resolved. From germline, CDR1 is SEHNR and CDR2 FQNEAQ (reference sequence). This CDR3 region has 12 residues. V was clipped by 7 bases and J by 9 bases, with 13 bases between them. In DNA form, the CDR3 reads TGTGCCAGCACCCTCCGTAGGGTTGAGCAGTTCTTC. It specifies CASTLRRVEQFF.

This clonotype was detected only a few times. The chain carries TRBV28 and TRBJ1-5; 7 bases line up with TRBD1. The trim removed 4 bases at V and 11 bases at J, leaving 14 bases unmatched. This CDR3 spans 15 amino acids. Germline V gene sequence: CDR1 MDHEN, CDR2 SYDVKM. CDR3 DNA sequence: TGTGCCAGCAGTTGGTCGGAGGGTGAGGGGGCGGCCCAGCATTTT. Protein sequence: CASSWSEGEGAAQHF.

This clonotype was observed a handful of times. The chain employs TRBV7-9 and TRBJ1-1, with a weak D call TRBD1 (6 bases). Trimming left V 6 bases short and J 1 base short, with 18 bases between. The CDR3 totals 16 residues. Germline V gene data show CDR1 as SEHNR and CDR2 as FQNEAQ (reference sequence). CDR3 loop: CASSSPTRQENTEAFF. The CDR3 nucleotides read TGTGCCAGCAGTTCTCCGACCCGACAGGAGAACACTGAAGCTTTCTTT.

This clonotype was counted ten times or more. This sequence joins TRBV7-9 and TRBJ1-1; no definite D call. CDR1 is SEHNR, CDR2 FQNEAQ, per germline (reference sequence). The CDR3 has 13 amino acids. The V end was cut by 8 bases, the J end by 6 bases, with 16 bases between. The CDR3 DNA sequence: TGTGCCAGCTGGGCCCCCTCAAGCGCTGAAGCTTTCTTT. It specifies CASWAPSSAEAFF. Full variable domain (remainder filled in from reference TRBV7-9 and TRBJ1-1): DTGVSQNPRHKITKRGQNVTFRCDPISEHNRLYWYRQTLGQGPEFLTYFQNEAQLEKSRLLSDRFSAERPKGSFSTLEIQRTEQGDSAMYLCASWAPSSAEAFFGQGTRLTVV.

This chain connects TRBV11-1 to TRBJ2-1; 8 nucleotides align to TRBD2. The CDR3 has 20 amino acids. CDR1 SGHAT and CDR2 FQDESV come from the germline V gene (reference sequence). The V gene end was trimmed by 2 bases and the J gene end by 1 base; junction bases not matched to a gene: 16. The CDR3 here is CASSLLTSRGGEFSYNEQFF. CDR3 coding DNA: TGTGCCAGCAGCTTATTGACCTCCCGGGGGGGAGAATTTTCCTACAATGAGCAGTTCTTC.